This T cell receptor (beta chain) was identified in a study of T cell responses to AZD1222 COVID-19 vaccine. Study-level points and caveats: Following two doses of AZD1222, Spike-specific TCR breadth and depth rose. It should be noted that donors were predominantly white British and more often female, and clonal diversity was possibly underestimated.

Libraries were prepared by immunoSEQ multiplex PCR; TCRdb keeps only in-frame clonotypes and omits some of them. This sample has around 180,000 clones, with about 87% found just once. This CDR3 is built from 13 residues. V lost 5 bases, J lost 4 bases, and 4 bases stayed unmatched. Germline CDR1 is MDHEN and CDR2 is SYDVKM. To note about this clone: Its target is not known. In the same sample, other DNA sequences code for this CDR3.

Material: peripheral blood, obtained on day 0 of MenACWY control vaccination. The gene calls are TRBV28 and TRBJ1-2, with 7 positions matching TRBD1. The TCR originated in an adult in good health. The DNA of the CDR3 is TGTGCCAGCAGTCTTCAGGGGGGCTATGGCTACACCTTC. Its protein is CASSLQGGYGYTF.